What follows is one T cell receptor (beta chain) and its context. The record originates from a study of shared clonotypes between healthy human individuals. A CD45RA-negative memory subset and a CD45RA+ naive subset were separated from the CD4+ cells. Execution of the assay was at deep level. Repertoires were generated with immunoSEQ multiplex PCR, while TCRdb's copy carries only in-frame clones and drops some. This table holds millions of clones, 90% to 95% found once. Trimming at V came to 0 bases and at J to 6 bases, leaving 3 bases not matched to a gene. Germline V gene lookup returns CDR1 SGHNT and CDR2 YYREEE (reference sequence). The CDR3 consists of 14 residues.

Specimen: naive CD4+ T cells from PBMCs. Indicated subset: CD45RA+ positively selected. V and J are TRBV5-4 and TRBJ1-2, with TRBD1 matching over 9 bases. The sequence came from a young man in good health. Some clones in this sample may be carry-over from other donors' samples. The CDR3 loop reads CASSLGGTGHGYTF. The CDR3, as DNA: TGTGCCAGCAGCTTGGGGGGGACAGGGCATGGCTACACCTTC.